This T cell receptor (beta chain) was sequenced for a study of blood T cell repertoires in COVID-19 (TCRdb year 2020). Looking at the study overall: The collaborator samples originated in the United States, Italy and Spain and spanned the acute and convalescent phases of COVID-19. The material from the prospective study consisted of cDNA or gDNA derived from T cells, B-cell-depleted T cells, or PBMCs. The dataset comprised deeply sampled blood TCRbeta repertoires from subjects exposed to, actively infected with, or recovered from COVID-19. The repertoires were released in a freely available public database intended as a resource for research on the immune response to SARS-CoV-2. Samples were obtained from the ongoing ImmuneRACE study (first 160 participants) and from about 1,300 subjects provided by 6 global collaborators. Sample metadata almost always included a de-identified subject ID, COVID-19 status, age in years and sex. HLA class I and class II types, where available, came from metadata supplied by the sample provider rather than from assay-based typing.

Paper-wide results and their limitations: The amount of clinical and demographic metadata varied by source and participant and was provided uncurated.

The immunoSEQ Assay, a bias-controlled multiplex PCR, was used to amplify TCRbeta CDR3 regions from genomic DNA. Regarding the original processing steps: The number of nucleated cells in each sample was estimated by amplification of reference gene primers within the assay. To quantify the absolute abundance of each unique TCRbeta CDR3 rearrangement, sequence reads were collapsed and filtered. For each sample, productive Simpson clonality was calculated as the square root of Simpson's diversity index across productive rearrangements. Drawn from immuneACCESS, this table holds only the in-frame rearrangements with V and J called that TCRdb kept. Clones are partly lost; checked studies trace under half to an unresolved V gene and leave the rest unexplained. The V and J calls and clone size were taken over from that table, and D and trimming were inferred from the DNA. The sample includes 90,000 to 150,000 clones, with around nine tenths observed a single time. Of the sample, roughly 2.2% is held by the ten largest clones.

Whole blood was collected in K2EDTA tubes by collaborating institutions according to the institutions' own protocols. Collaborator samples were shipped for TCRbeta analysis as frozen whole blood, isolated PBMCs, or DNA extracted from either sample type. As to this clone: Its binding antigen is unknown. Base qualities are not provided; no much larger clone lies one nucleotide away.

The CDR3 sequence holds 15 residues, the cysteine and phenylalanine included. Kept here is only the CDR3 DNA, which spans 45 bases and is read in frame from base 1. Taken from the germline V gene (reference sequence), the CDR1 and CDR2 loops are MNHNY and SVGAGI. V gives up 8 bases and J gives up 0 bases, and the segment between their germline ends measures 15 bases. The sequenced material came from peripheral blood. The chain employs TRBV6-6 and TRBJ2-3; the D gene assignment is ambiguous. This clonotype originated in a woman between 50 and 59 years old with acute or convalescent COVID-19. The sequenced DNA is TGTGCCAGCCAATGGAGCGAGCCAAGCACAGATACGCAGTATTTT. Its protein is CASQWSEPSTDTQYF.